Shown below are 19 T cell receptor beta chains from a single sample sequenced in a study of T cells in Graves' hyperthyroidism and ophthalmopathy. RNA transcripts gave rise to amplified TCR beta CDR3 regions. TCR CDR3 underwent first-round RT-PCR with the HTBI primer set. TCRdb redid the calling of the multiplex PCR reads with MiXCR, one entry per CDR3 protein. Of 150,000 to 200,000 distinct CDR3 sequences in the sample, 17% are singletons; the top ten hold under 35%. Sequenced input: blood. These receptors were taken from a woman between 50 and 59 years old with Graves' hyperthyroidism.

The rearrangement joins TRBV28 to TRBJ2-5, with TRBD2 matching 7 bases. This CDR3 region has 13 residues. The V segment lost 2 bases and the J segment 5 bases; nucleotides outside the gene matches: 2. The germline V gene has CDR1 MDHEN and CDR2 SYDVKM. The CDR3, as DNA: TGTGCCAGCAGTTTAGCTAGCGGCGAGACCCAGTACTTC. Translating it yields CASSLASGETQYF.

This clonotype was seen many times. As DNA, the CDR3 is TGCGCCAGCAGCTCCACAGGAAACTTAGGTGGCTACACCTTC. Its protein product is CASSSTGNLGGYTF. V gene TRBV5-1 combines with J gene TRBJ1-2; a possible D gene is TRBD1 (5 bases). V dropped 3 bases and J dropped 7 bases, with 16 bases sitting between them. Germline V gene lookup returns CDR1 SGHRS and CDR2 YFSETQ. The CDR3 totals 14 residues.

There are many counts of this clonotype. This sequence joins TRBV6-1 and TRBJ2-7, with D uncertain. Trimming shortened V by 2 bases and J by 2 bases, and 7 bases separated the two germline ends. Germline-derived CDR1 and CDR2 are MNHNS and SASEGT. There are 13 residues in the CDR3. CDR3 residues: CASSESIAYEQYF. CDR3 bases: TGTGCCAGCAGTGAATCAATCGCCTACGAGCAGTACTTC.

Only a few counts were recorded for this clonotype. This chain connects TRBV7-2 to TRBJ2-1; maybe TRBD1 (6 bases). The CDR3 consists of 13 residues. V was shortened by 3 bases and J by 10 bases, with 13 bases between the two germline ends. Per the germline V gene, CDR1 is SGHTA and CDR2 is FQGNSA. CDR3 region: CASSFTGTYEQFF. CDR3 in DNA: TGTGCCAGCAGCTTCACAGGGACCTACGAGCAGTTCTTC.

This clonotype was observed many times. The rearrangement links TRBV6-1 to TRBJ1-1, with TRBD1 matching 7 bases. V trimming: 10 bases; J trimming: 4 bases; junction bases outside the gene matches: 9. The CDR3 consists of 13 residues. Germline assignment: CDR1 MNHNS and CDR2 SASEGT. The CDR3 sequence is CAILETGRTEAFF. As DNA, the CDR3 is TGTGCCATCCTCGAGACAGGGCGCACTGAAGCTTTCTTT.

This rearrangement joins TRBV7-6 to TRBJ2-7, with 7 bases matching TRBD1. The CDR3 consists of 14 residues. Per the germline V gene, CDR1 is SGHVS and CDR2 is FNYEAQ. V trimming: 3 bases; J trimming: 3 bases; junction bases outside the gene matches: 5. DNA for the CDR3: TGTGCCAGCAGCTTCGGGACAGAGAACTACGAGCAGTACTTC. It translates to CASSFGTENYEQYF.

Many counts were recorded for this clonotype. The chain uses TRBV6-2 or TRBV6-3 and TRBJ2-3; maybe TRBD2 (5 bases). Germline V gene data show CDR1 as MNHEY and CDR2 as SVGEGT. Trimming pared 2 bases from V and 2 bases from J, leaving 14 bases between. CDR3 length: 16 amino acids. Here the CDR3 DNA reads TGTGCCAGCAGTTACAGAGGGCAACGGTTCACAGATACGCAGTATTTT. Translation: CASSYRGQRFTDTQYF.

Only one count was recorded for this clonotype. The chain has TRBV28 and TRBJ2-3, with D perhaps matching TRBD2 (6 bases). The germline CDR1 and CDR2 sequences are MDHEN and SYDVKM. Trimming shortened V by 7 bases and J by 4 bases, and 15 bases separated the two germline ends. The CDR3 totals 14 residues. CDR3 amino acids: CASTIGTWPDTQYF. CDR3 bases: TGTGCCAGCACCATTGGGACTTGGCCAGATACGCAGTATTTT.

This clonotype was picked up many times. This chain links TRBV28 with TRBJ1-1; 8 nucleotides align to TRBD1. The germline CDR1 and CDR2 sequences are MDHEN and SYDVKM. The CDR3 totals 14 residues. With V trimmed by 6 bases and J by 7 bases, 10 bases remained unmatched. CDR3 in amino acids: CASRIGTGGLEAFF. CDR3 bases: TGTGCCAGCAGAATCGGGACAGGCGGGCTTGAAGCTTTCTTT. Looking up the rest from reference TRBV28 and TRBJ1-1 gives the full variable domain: DVKVTQSSRYLVKRTGEKVFLECVQDMDHENMFWYRQDPGLGLRLIYFSYDVKMKEKGDIPEGYSVSREKKERFSLILESASTNQTSMYLCASRIGTGGLEAFFGQGTRLTVV.

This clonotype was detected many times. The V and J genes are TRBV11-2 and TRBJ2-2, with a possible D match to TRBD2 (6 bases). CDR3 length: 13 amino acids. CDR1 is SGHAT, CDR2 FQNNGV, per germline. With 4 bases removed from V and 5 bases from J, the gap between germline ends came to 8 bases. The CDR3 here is CASSSGGTGELFF. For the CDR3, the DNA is TGTGCCAGCAGCTCCGGGGGTACCGGGGAGCTGTTTTTT. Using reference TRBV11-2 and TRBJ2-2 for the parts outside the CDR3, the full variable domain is EAGVAQSPRYKIIEKRQSVAFWCNPISGHATLYWYQQILGQGPKLLIQFQNNGVVDDSQLPKDRFSAERLKGVDSTLKIQPAKLEDSAVYLCASSSGGTGELFFGEGSRLTVL.

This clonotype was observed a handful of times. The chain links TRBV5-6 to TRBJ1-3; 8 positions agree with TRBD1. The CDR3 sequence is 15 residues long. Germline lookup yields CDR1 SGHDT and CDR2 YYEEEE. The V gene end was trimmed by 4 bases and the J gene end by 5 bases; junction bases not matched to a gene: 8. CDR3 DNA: TGTGCCAGCAGCATTACAGGGGGTGACAGAAACACCATATATTTT. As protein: CASSITGGDRNTIYF.

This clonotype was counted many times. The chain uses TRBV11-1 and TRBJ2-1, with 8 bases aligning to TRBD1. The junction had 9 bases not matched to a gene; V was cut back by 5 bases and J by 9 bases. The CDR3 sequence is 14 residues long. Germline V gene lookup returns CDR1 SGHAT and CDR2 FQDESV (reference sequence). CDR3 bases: TGTGCCAGCAGCCGCCGGACAGGGATCGCTGAGCAGTTCTTC. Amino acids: CASSRRTGIAEQFF.

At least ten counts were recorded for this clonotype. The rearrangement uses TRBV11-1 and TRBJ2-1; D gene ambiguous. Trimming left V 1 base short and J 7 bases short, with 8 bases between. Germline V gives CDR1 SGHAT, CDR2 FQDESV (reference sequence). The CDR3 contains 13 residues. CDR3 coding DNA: TGTGCCAGCAGCTTAGTACAAGGGAATGAGCAGTTCTTC. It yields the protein CASSLVQGNEQFF.

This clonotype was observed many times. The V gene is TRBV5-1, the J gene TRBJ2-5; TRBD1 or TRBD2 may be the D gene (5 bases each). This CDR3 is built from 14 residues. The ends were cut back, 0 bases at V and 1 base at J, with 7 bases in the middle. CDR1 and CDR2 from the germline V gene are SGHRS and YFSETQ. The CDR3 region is CASSLGGAQETQYF. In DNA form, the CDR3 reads TGCGCCAGCAGCTTGGGAGGGGCCCAAGAGACCCAGTACTTC.

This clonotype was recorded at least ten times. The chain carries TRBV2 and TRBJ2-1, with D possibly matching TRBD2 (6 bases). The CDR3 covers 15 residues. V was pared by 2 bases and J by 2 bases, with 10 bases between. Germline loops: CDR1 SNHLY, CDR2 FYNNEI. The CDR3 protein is CASSERGGTYNEQFF. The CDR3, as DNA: TGTGCCAGCAGTGAAAGGGGAGGAACCTACAATGAGCAGTTCTTC.

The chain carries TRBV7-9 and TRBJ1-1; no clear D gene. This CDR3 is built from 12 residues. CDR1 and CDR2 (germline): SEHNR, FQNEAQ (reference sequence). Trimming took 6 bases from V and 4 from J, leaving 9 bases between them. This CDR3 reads CASSLHVTEAFF. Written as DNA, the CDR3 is TGTGCCAGCAGTTTACATGTCACTGAAGCTTTCTTT. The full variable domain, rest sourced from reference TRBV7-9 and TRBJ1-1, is DTGVSQNPRHKITKRGQNVTFRCDPISEHNRLYWYRQTLGQGPEFLTYFQNEAQLEKSRLLSDRFSAERPKGSFSTLEIQRTEQGDSAMYLCASSLHVTEAFFGQGTRLTVV.

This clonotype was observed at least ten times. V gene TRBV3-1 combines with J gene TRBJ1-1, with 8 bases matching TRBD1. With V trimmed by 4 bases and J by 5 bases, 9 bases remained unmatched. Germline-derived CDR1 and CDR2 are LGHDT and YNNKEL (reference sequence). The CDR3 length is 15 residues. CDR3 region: CASSPRDRQTTEAFF. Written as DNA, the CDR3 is TGTGCCAGCAGCCCGCGGGACAGGCAAACTACTGAAGCTTTCTTT.

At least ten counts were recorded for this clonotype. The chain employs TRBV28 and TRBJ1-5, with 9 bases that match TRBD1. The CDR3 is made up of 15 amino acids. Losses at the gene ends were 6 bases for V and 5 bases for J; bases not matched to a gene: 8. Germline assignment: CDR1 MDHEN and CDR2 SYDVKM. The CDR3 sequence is CASRPGQGIYQPQHF. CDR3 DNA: TGTGCCAGCAGACCCGGACAGGGGATTTATCAGCCCCAGCATTTT.

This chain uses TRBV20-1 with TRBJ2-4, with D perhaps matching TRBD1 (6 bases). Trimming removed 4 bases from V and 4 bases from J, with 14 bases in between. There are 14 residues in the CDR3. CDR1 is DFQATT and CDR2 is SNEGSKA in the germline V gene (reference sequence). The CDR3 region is CSAIRQGIKNIQYF. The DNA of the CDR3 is TGCAGTGCTATCCGGCAGGGGATAAAAAACATTCAGTACTTC.